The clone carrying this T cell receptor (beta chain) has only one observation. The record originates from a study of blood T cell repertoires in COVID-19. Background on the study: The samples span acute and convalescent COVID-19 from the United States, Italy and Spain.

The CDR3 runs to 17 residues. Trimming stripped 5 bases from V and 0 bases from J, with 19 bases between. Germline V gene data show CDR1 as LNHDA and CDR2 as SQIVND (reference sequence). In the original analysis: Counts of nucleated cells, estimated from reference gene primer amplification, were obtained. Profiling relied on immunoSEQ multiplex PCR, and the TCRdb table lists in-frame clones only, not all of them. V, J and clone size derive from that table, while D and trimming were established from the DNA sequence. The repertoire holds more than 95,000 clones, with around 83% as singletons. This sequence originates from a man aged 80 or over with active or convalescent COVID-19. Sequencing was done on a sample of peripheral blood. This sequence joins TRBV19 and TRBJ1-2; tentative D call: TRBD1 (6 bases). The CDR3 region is CASSQSRGATSNYGYTF. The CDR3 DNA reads TGTGCCAGTAGTCAAAGTCGGGGGGCGACCTCTAACTATGGCTACACCTTC.